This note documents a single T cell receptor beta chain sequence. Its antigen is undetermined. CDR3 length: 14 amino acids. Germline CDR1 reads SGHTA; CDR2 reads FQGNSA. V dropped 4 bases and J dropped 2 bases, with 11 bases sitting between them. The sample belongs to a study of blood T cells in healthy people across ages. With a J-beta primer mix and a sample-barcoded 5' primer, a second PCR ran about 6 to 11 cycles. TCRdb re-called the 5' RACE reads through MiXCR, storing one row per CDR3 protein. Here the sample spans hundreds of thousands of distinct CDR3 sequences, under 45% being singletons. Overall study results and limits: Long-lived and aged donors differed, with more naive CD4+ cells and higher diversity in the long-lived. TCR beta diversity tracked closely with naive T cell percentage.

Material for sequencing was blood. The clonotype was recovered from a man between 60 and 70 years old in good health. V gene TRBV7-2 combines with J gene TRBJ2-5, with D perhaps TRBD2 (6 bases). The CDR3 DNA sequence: TGTGCCAGCAGCTCCTCTAGCGTTCAAGAGACCCAGTACTTC. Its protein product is CASSSSSVQETQYF.